This paragraph reports one T cell receptor beta chain. This entry belongs to a study of response to subunit inactivated influenza vaccine. Germline V lookup: CDR1 SGHTS, CDR2 YDEGEE. J lost 5 bases, V lost 1 base, and 11 bases had no gene match. CDR3 length: 17 amino acids. TCRdb re-called the RT-PCR reads through MiXCR, storing one row per CDR3 protein. The table shows hundreds of thousands of distinct CDR3 sequences, with roughly 10% occurring only once. Source: PBMCs from blood, taken on the day of vaccination. The genes are TRBV5-8 and TRBJ2-1; the match to TRBD2 covers 8 bases. The sequence came from a man in his fifties or sixties who received an inactivated influenza vaccine. The CDR3 protein is CASSLLLRTSRNNEQFF. The CDR3 DNA reads TGTGCCAGCAGCTTGCTTCTCAGGACTAGCAGAAACAATGAGCAGTTCTTC.